The entry that follows covers one TCR beta chain sequence. Germline CDR1 MNHNY, CDR2 SVGAGI (reference sequence). The CDR3 is 11 amino acids. Trimming stripped 5 bases from V and 7 bases from J, with 6 bases between. cDNA reverse transcribed from extracted RNA served as the sequencing template. Only in-frame clones appear in the TCRdb table, and some are missing; sequencing was by immunoSEQ multiplex PCR. The sample yields approximately 150,000 clones, over 45% seen once. Sampling of alopecia areata patients yielded lesional scalp punch biopsies as well as peripheral blood. The data are from a study of CD8+ T cells in alopecia areata. On the study more broadly: Patients received oral tofacitinib, 5 to 10 mg twice daily, for moderate-to-severe alopecia areata.

The V and J genes are TRBV6-6 and TRBJ2-1, with D unclear. The origin of this receptor is a human donor with alopecia areata. Sequencing was done on a sample of CD4+ T cells sorted from blood. This chain's CDR3 is CASSPQNEQFF. The DNA of the CDR3 is TGTGCCAGCAGTCCCCAGAATGAGCAGTTCTTC.